Each of the 32 T cell receptor beta chains below was sequenced from the same sample in a study of cytomegalovirus exposure and HLA in healthy donors. Produced via immunoSEQ multiplex PCR; TCRdb's table is partial and in-frame only. The sample yields over 100,000 clones, 85% to 90% seen once. What was sequenced was PBMCs. Source of these receptors: a woman aged 18-29 years in good health and CMV-seronegative.

This clone appeared a single time. The genes are TRBV20-1 and TRBJ2-1; no reliable D call. From germline, CDR1 is DFQATT and CDR2 SNEGSKA (reference sequence). This CDR3 is built from 11 residues. Between the trimmed V and J ends, which lost 6 bases and 5 bases, there was a span of 8 bases. The CDR3 spells CSAPTHNEQFF. The CDR3 nucleotides are TGCAGTGCCCCTACTCACAATGAGCAGTTCTTC.

The CDR3 loop reads CASSFPNNQPQHF. DNA of the CDR3: TGTGCCAGCAGTTTCCCAAACAATCAGCCCCAGCATTTT. This chain connects TRBV28 to TRBJ1-5; D is undetermined. The germline V gene encodes CDR1 MDHEN and CDR2 SYDVKM. The CDR3 contains 13 residues. Trimming took 3 bases from V and 3 from J, leaving 6 bases between them.

This clone was seen just once. J is TRBJ1-1 and V is TRBV11-2; possible D gene TRBD1, 5 bases. CDR1 and CDR2 (germline): SGHAT, FQNNGV. The V end lost 1 base, the J end lost 3 bases, and 21 bases lay between the germline ends. The CDR3 is 18 residues long. The CDR3 protein is CASSLVSPGRLRDTEAFF. CDR3 coding DNA: TGTGCCAGCAGCTTAGTCTCTCCAGGGCGGCTAAGGGACACTGAAGCTTTCTTT.

The chain combines TRBV29-1 with TRBJ1-1, with D possibly matching TRBD1 (5 bases). Per the germline V gene, CDR1 is SQVTM and CDR2 is ANQGSEA. There are 16 residues in the CDR3. V was trimmed by 5 bases and J by 2 bases, leaving 21 bases between them. CDR3 amino acids: CSVRAGPNPFNTEAFF. In nucleotides, the CDR3 is TGCAGCGTTCGGGCAGGGCCAAACCCCTTTAACACTGAAGCTTTCTTT.

The rearrangement joins TRBV2 to TRBJ1-2, with 7 bases aligning to TRBD1. Looked up from germline, CDR1 is SNHLY and CDR2 is FYNNEI. The CDR3 extends over 13 amino acids. The V segment lost 7 bases and the J segment 3 bases; nucleotides outside the gene matches: 5. The CDR3 reads CASKGQFHYGYTF. The DNA of the CDR3 is TGTGCCAGCAAGGGACAGTTCCACTATGGCTACACCTTC.

This clone appeared once. V gene TRBV30 combines with J gene TRBJ2-3, with D hard to call. Germline V gene sequence: CDR1 GTSNPN, CDR2 SVGIG (reference sequence). This CDR3 has 12 residues. Trimming removed 3 bases from V and 2 bases from J, with 6 bases in between. The CDR3, as DNA: TGTGCCTGGAGGACTTACACAGATACGCAGTATTTT. It translates to CAWRTYTDTQYF.

This chain links TRBV7-9 with TRBJ1-4; D not certain. There are 15 residues in the CDR3. Germline V gives CDR1 SEHNR, CDR2 FQNEAQ (reference sequence). The V end lost 7 bases, the J end lost 0 bases, and 12 bases lay between the germline ends. The CDR3 DNA reads as TGTGCCAGCACCCCCGGGGATGCAACTAATGAAAAACTGTTTTTT. Amino acids: CASTPGDATNEKLFF.

This clone was seen only once. This chain uses TRBV30 with TRBJ1-2, with D possibly being TRBD1 (5 bases). This CDR3 contains 13 residues. Between the trimmed V and J ends, which lost 4 bases and 5 bases, there was a span of 14 bases. The germline CDR1 and CDR2 sequences are GTSNPN and SVGIG (reference sequence). The CDR3 sequence is CAWTPLTEYGYTF. The CDR3 DNA reads TGTGCCTGGACTCCTCTGACAGAATATGGCTACACCTTC.

The chain recombines TRBV4-1 with TRBJ2-7, with 10 bases matching TRBD1. Germline V gives CDR1 MGHRA, CDR2 YSYEKL. The CDR3 sequence is 15 residues long. V was clipped by 2 bases and J by 2 bases; unmatched bases: 3. CDR3 in DNA: TGCGCCAGCAGCCAACCGGGACAGGGGACCTACGAGCAGTACTTC. Its protein product is CASSQPGQGTYEQYF.

The count of this clone is one. The chain joins TRBV7-8 to TRBJ1-2; 8 positions match TRBD1. Germline CDR1 is SGHVS and CDR2 is FQNEAQ. J was trimmed by 2 bases and V by 1 base; bases with no gene match: 9. There are 17 residues in the CDR3. In nucleotides, the CDR3 is TGTGCCAGCAGCTTAGTTGGGGCAGGGGGCTTAAACTATGGCTACACCTTC. Amino acids: CASSLVGAGGLNYGYTF. The full variable domain, rest sourced from reference TRBV7-8 and TRBJ1-2, is GAGVSQSPRYKVAKRGQDVALRCDPISGHVSLFWYQQALGQGPEFLTYFQNEAQLDKSGLPSDRFFAERPEGSVSTLKIQRTQQEDSAVYLCASSLVGAGGLNYGYTFGSGTRLTVV.

With respect to this clone: At one end the junction does not follow the germline gene, possibly because of a read error. The CDR3 DNA reads TGTGTCTGGAGTGTACAGAATTCACCCCTCCACTTT. Translation: CVWSVQNSPLHF. V gene TRBV30 combines with J gene TRBJ1-6; the D is unclear. The length of the CDR3 is 12 residues. The germline V gene has CDR1 GTSNPN and CDR2 SVGIG (reference sequence).

This chain links TRBV5-1 with TRBJ1-1, with D perhaps matching TRBD1 (5 bases). V dropped 0 bases and J dropped 3 bases, with 12 bases sitting between them. From germline, CDR1 is SGHRS and CDR2 YFSETQ. CDR3 length equals 15 residues. The CDR3 region is CASSLVAGRDTEAFF. CDR3 sequence (DNA): TGCGCCAGCAGCTTGGTTGCGGGACGGGACACTGAAGCTTTCTTT.

This chain uses TRBV7-9 with TRBJ1-2; D is unresolved. V lost 5 bases to trimming and J lost 6 bases, with 16 bases between them. Germline-derived CDR1 and CDR2 are SEHNR and FQNEAQ (reference sequence). CDR3 length equals 14 residues. Written as DNA, the CDR3 is TGTGCCAGCAGCCGTTTGGAGGGCAGCGATGGCTACACCTTC. Residues: CASSRLEGSDGYTF.

This clone has just a few counts. The chain combines TRBV2 with TRBJ1-5; perhaps TRBD1 as D (6 bases). This CDR3 is 14 amino acids long. V was trimmed by 5 bases and J by 4 bases, leaving 12 bases between them. Germline V gene sequence: CDR1 SNHLY, CDR2 FYNNEI. CDR3 sequence reads: CASSPDSINQPQHF. Written as DNA, the CDR3 is TGTGCCAGCAGTCCGGACAGCATTAATCAGCCCCAGCATTTT.

J is TRBJ2-7 and V is TRBV25-1; D might be TRBD1 (7 bases). V was trimmed by 4 bases and J by 6 bases, leaving 19 bases between them. Looked up from germline, CDR1 is MGHDK and CDR2 is SYGVNS. The CDR3 covers 15 residues. As DNA, the CDR3 is TGTGCCAGCAGTGGTATCAGGGGGGCAGGGCTCGAGCAGTACTTC. Translation: CASSGIRGAGLEQYF.

V and J are TRBV19 and TRBJ1-2; 8 bases agree with TRBD1. CDR1 is LNHDA, CDR2 SQIVND, per germline (reference sequence). With V trimmed by 5 bases and J by 4 bases, 6 bases remained unmatched. The CDR3 has 14 residues. CDR3 in DNA: TGTGCCAGTAGTCCTCTACAGGGGGGCTATGGCTACACCTTC. Residues: CASSPLQGGYGYTF.

The chain joins TRBV25-1 to TRBJ2-5; no reliable D call. Trimming pared 3 bases from V and 5 bases from J, leaving 7 bases between. This CDR3 has 12 residues. Germline V lookup: CDR1 MGHDK, CDR2 SYGVNS. Here the CDR3 reads CASSELRETQYF. The CDR3 region has the DNA TGTGCCAGCAGTGAGCTCCGGGAGACCCAGTACTTC. The variable domain in full, completed from reference TRBV25-1 and TRBJ2-5, reads EADIYQTPRYLVIGTGKKITLECSQTMGHDKMYWYQQDPGMELHLIHYSYGVNSTEKGDLSSESTVSRIRTEHFPLTLESARPSHTSQYLCASSELRETQYFGPGTRLLVL.

This chain connects TRBV4-1 to TRBJ2-4, with D possibly TRBD1 on 6 matching bases. Per germline, CDR1 MGHRA and CDR2 YSYEKL. CDR3 length: 16 residues. V shed 0 bases and J shed 0 bases, with 9 bases lying between them. CDR3 nucleotide sequence: TGCGCCAGCAGCCAAGAAGGGGGTGTAGCCAAAAACATTCAGTACTTC. It translates to CASSQEGGVAKNIQYF.

DNA for the CDR3: TGTGCCAGCAGCTCGGAAACAGGGTGGACTGAAGCTTTCTTT. Translation: CASSSETGWTEAFF. The chain uses TRBV7-2 and TRBJ1-1; TRBD1 is a possible D gene (6 bases). The ends were cut back, 4 bases at V and 5 bases at J, with 14 bases in the middle. Germline CDR1 SGHTA, CDR2 FQGNSA. This CDR3 contains 14 residues. Filled out from reference TRBV7-2 and TRBJ1-1, the complete variable domain reads GAGVSQSPSNKVTEKGKDVELRCDPISGHTALYWYRQSLGQGLEFLIYFQGNSAPDKSGLPSDRFSAERTGGSVSTLTIQRTQQEDSAVYLCASSSETGWTEAFFGQGTRLTVV.

CDR3 region: CASSVTGNSYNEQFF. The CDR3 bases are TGTGCCAGCAGCGTTACGGGAAATAGCTACAATGAGCAGTTCTTC. The chain links TRBV9 to TRBJ2-1, with D possibly being TRBD2 (5 bases). This CDR3 is built from 15 residues. From germline, CDR1 is SGDLS and CDR2 YYNGEE. Trimming removed 2 bases at V and 3 bases at J, with 12 bases between.

This clone was seen a few times. The J gene is TRBJ1-4, the V gene TRBV4-2; weak D call: TRBD1 (5 bases). The V and J ends lost 0 bases and 11 bases respectively, with 10 bases between them. The germline CDR1 and CDR2 sequences are LGHNA and YNFKEQ. The CDR3 is 13 amino acids. The CDR3 here is CASSQDGEGKLFF. For the CDR3, the DNA is TGTGCCAGCAGCCAAGATGGGGAGGGGAAACTGTTTTTT.

This chain connects TRBV6-6 to TRBJ2-3; 10 bases align to TRBD2. Germline V gene lookup returns CDR1 MNHNY and CDR2 SVGAGI (reference sequence). This CDR3 is built from 15 residues. J gave up 6 bases and V 6 bases, and 9 bases lay outside the gene matches. In DNA, the CDR3 is TGTGCCAGCAGCGAGGGTAGCGGGGGGAGGGATACGCAGTATTTT. The encoded protein is CASSEGSGGRDTQYF.

This chain links TRBV19 with TRBJ1-1, with 7 bases matching TRBD1. Germline V gene data show CDR1 as LNHDA and CDR2 as SQIVND (reference sequence). This CDR3 contains 19 residues. V gave up 2 bases and J gave up 0 bases; unmatched junction bases: 15. CDR3: CASSISPGQDIPLNTEAFF. In DNA, the CDR3 is TGTGCCAGTAGTATATCCCCCGGACAGGACATTCCACTGAACACTGAAGCTTTCTTT.

This sequence joins TRBV9 and TRBJ1-6; D gene uncertain. Germline V gives CDR1 SGDLS, CDR2 YYNGEE. Trimming removed 2 bases at V and 7 bases at J, with 10 bases between. CDR3 length: 14 amino acids. The CDR3 protein is CASSVHGENSPLHF. In nucleotides, the CDR3 is TGTGCCAGCAGCGTCCACGGAGAAAATTCACCCCTCCACTTT.

The rearrangement uses TRBV28 and TRBJ2-5; perhaps TRBD2 as D (6 bases). This CDR3 spans 16 amino acids. Trimming left V 7 bases short and J 0 bases short, with 18 bases between. Germline CDR1 is MDHEN and CDR2 is SYDVKM. In DNA, the CDR3 is TGTGCCAGCACTTTCGGAGGGGCCGGCTACCAAGAGACCCAGTACTTC. This codes for CASTFGGAGYQETQYF.

Only one count was recorded for this clone. V usage is TRBV9 and J usage is TRBJ2-2; weak D call: TRBD1 (6 bases). With 3 bases removed from V and 5 bases from J, the gap between germline ends came to 17 bases. This CDR3 comprises 16 residues. Germline CDR1 SGDLS, CDR2 YYNGEE. CDR3 in amino acids: CASSGSTGFNTGELFF. CDR3 bases: TGTGCCAGCAGCGGCAGTACAGGGTTTAATACCGGGGAGCTGTTTTTT.

The chain employs TRBV25-1 and TRBJ2-7, with D maybe TRBD2 (6 bases). V dropped 6 bases and J dropped 3 bases, with 18 bases sitting between them. The CDR3 contains 15 residues. Germline values: CDR1 MGHDK, CDR2 SYGVNS. In DNA, the CDR3 is TGTGCCAGCAGCCAAGGACTGGGAGGAGTCTACGAGCAGTACTTC. Translating gives CASSQGLGGVYEQYF.

The chain carries TRBV18 and TRBJ2-7, with TRBD2 as a possible D gene (5 bases). Germline V lookup: CDR1 KGHSH, CDR2 LQKENI. V was clipped by 0 bases and J by 0 bases, with 9 bases between them. This CDR3 is built from 15 residues. CDR3 sequence: CASSPPQGSSYEQYF. The CDR3 nucleotides read TGTGCCAGCTCACCACCGCAAGGGAGCTCCTACGAGCAGTACTTC.

J is TRBJ1-2 and V is TRBV7-9; perhaps TRBD1 as D (5 bases). This CDR3 contains 14 residues. Trimming took 1 base from V and 4 from J, leaving 10 bases between them. The germline V gene has CDR1 SEHNR and CDR2 FQNEAQ (reference sequence). CDR3 DNA sequence: TGTGCCAGCAGCTTAGGGCAGGGAGGCTATGGCTACACCTTC. This translates into CASSLGQGGYGYTF.

The chain recombines TRBV7-9 with TRBJ2-5; 15 bases match TRBD2. With 1 base clipped from V and 4 bases from J, the junction kept 4 bases outside the gene matches. The CDR3 totals 17 residues. The germline gives CDR1 SEHNR, CDR2 FQNEAQ (reference sequence). The CDR3: CASSLGTSGGAGETQYF. CDR3 in DNA: TGTGCCAGCAGCTTAGGGACTAGCGGGGGGGCCGGAGAGACCCAGTACTTC.

The genes are TRBV2 and TRBJ1-2; a possible D gene is TRBD1 (6 bases). The V end was cut by 8 bases, the J end by 4 bases, with 26 bases between. Germline CDR1 is SNHLY and CDR2 is FYNNEI. The CDR3 loop spans 17 amino acids. The CDR3 nucleotides are TGTGCCAGCGGATTACAGGGAGGGTGGGTAGAGGTCTATGGCTACACCTTC. This gives the protein CASGLQGGWVEVYGYTF.

This clone is medium-sized (0.01 to 0.1%) by share. The rearrangement links TRBV4-3 to TRBJ2-6; 8 nucleotides agree with TRBD2. In germline, CDR1 is LGHNA, CDR2 YSLEER. V was pared by 0 bases and J by 2 bases, with 0 bases of the junction left unmatched. The length of the CDR3 is 16 residues. CDR3 nucleotide sequence: TGCGCCAGCAGCCAAGACGGGGGGGCTGGGGCCAACGTCCTGACTTTC. Amino acids: CASSQDGGAGANVLTF.